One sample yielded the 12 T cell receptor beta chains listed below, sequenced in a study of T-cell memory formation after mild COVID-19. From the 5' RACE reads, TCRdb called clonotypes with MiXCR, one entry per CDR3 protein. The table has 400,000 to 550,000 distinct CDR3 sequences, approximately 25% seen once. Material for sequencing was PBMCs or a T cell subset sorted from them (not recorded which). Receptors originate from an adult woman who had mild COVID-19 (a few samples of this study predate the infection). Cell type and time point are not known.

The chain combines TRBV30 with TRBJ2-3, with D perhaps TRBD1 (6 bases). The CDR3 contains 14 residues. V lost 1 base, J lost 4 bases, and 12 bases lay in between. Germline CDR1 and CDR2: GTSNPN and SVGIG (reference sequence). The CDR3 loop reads CAWSDRAYSDTQYF. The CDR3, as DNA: TGTGCCTGGAGTGACAGGGCTTATTCAGATACGCAGTATTTT.

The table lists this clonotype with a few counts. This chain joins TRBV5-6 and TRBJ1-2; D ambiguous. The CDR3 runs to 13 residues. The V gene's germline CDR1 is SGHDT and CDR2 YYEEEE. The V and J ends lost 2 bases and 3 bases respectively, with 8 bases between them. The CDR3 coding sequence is TGTGCCAGCAGCTTAACAGCGGACTATGGCTACACCTTC. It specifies CASSLTADYGYTF.

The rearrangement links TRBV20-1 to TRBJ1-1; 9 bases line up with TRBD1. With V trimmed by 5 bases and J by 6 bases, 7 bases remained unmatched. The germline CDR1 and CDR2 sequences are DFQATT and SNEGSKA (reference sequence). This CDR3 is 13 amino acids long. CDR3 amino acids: CSAQTGGGAEAFF. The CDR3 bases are TGCAGTGCTCAGACAGGGGGTGGTGCTGAAGCTTTCTTT.

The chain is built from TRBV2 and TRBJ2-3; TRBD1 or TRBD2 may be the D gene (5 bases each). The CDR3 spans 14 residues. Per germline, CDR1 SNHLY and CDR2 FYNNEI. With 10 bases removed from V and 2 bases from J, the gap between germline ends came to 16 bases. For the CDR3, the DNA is TGTGCCAACTGGGGGAACAGCTACACAGATACGCAGTATTTT. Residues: CANWGNSYTDTQYF.

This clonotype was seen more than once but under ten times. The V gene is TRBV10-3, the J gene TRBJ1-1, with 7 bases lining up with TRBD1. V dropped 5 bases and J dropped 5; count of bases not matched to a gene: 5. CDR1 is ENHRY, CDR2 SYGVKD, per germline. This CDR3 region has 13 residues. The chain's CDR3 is CAISKGAWTEAFF. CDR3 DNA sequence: TGTGCCATCAGTAAGGGGGCCTGGACTGAAGCTTTCTTT.

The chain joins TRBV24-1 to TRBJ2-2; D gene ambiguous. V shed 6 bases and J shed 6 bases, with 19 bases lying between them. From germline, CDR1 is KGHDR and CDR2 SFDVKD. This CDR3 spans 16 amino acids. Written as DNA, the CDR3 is TGTGCCACCAGTCTTACATCCTCGGAAAACGCCGGGGAGCTGTTTTTT. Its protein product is CATSLTSSENAGELFF.

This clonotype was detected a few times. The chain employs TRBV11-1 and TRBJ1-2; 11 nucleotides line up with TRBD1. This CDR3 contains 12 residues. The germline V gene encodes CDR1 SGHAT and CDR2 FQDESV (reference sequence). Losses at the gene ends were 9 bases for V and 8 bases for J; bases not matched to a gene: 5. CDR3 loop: CASGQGARGYTF. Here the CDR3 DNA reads TGTGCCAGTGGACAGGGGGCGCGAGGCTACACCTTC.

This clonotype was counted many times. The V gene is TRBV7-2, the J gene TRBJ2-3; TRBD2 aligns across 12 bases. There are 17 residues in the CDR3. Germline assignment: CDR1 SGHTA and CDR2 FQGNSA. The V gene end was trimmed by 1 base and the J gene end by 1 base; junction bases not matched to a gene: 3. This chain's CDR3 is CASSLVASGGGTDTQYF. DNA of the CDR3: TGTGCCAGCAGCTTAGTAGCTAGCGGGGGGGGCACAGATACGCAGTATTTT.

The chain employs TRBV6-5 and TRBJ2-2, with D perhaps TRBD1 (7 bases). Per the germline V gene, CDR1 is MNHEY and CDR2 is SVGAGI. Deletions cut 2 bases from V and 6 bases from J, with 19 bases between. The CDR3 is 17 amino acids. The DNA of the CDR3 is TGTGCCAGCAGTTACAATACCCTAGACAGGGAGGCCGGGGAGCTGTTTTTT. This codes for CASSYNTLDREAGELFF.

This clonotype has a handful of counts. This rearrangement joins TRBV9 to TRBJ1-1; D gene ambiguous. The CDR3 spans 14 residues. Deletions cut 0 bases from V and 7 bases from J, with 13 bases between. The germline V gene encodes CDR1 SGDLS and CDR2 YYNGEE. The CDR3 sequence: CASSVGEGRREAFF. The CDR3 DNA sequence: TGTGCCAGCAGCGTAGGGGAGGGCCGGCGTGAAGCTTTCTTT.

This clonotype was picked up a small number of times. In nucleotides, the CDR3 is TGTGCCAGCAGTCCACAGGGGCTCCGCTACAATGAGCAGTTCTTC. This codes for CASSPQGLRYNEQFF. The gene calls are TRBV7-2 and TRBJ2-1, with 7 nucleotides matching TRBD1. Germline assignment: CDR1 SGHTA and CDR2 FQGNSA. Unmatched junction bases numbered 8, after V lost 6 bases and J lost 3 bases. The CDR3 sequence is 15 residues long.

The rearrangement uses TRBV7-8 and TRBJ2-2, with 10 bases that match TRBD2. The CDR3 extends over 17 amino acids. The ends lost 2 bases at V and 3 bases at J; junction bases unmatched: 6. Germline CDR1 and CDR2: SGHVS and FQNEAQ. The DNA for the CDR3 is TGTGCCAGCAGCTTAACGCTAGCGGGGGAGTACACCGGGGAGCTGTTTTTT. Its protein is CASSLTLAGEYTGELFF. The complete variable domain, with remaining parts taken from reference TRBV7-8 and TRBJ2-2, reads GAGVSQSPRYKVAKRGQDVALRCDPISGHVSLFWYQQALGQGPEFLTYFQNEAQLDKSGLPSDRFFAERPEGSVSTLKIQRTQQEDSAVYLCASSLTLAGEYTGELFFGEGSRLTVL.